This T cell receptor beta chain appears in the sequencing data of a study of Graves' ophthalmopathy and Graves' hyperthyroidism. Researchers took RNA transcripts and amplified TCR beta CDR3 regions from them. HTBI primers were used in a first-round RT-PCR, which preceded a second-round multiplex PCR. TCRdb used MiXCR to reprocess the multiplex PCR reads, holding one entry per CDR3 protein. The repertoire holds tens of thousands of distinct CDR3 sequences, with about half as singletons. In this cohort, patients with other autoimmune diseases, uncontrolled infections, pregnancy or lactation were excluded. CDR1 is SEHNR and CDR2 is FQNEAQ in the germline V gene (reference sequence). The CDR3 is made up of 13 amino acids. Comments on this clonotype: Its ends do not fully match the called genes, so a read error is possible.

The sequenced sample consisted of peripheral blood. The rearrangement joins TRBV7-9 to TRBJ1-1; tentatively, D is TRBD1 (5 bases). This clonotype originated in an adult woman with Graves' ophthalmopathy. CDR3 in DNA: TGTGCCAGCAGTTCCAGGGTGAACACTGAAGCTTCCTTT. As protein: CASSSRVNTEASF. Full variable domain (rest looked up from reference TRBV7-9 and TRBJ1-1): DTGVSQNPRHKITKRGQNVTFRCDPISEHNRLYWYRQTLGQGPEFLTYFQNEAQLEKSRLLSDRFSAERPKGSFSTLEIQRTEQGDSAMYLCASSSRVNTEASFGQGTRLTVV.